This TCR beta chain was profiled in a study of metastatic and nonmetastatic thyroid tumors. Study at large: Samples came from malignant and benign thyroid patients, and repertoires were compared across blood and tumor or nodule tissue. Study-wide findings and caveats: Reportedly, malignant thyroid tumors had significantly higher TCR beta diversity than benign nodules, in blood and tumor.

As for this clone: Antigen: not known.

No treatment had been given to any patient before thyroid surgery. How the authors handled the data: Clinicopathological groups supplied CDR3 differences that were used to build a distant-metastasis classifier for papillary thyroid cancer. MiXCR was used by TCRdb to re-call the PCR reads. V and J calls and clone size were set by TCRdb, not the authors. Seen here are approximately 28,000 clones, about 16% observed once, and the top ten hold around 14%. The germline gives CDR1 MNHNY, CDR2 SVGAGI (reference sequence). The CDR3 totals 14 residues. V lost 2 bases to trimming and J lost 0 bases, with 7 bases between them.

This TCR came from a male donor with papillary thyroid cancer or a benign thyroid nodule (not recorded which). Some clones in this sample may be carry-over from other donors' samples. Material for sequencing was blood. The chain combines TRBV6-6 with TRBJ2-5; no firm D call. The CDR3 reads CASSYVCNQETQYF. For the CDR3, the DNA is TGTGCCAGCAGTTACGTGTGCAACCAAGAGACCCAGTACTTC.